Following are 3 T cell receptor beta chains from one sample sequenced in a study of blood T cell repertoires in COVID-19. Measured with immunoSEQ multiplex PCR; TCRdb has only the in-frame clones, and not every one. This repertoire shows approximately 60,000 clones, approximately 84% found once; its top ten account for 2.5% to 3.5%. Input material: peripheral blood. The receptors shown here come from a middle-aged man with active COVID-19.

The genes are TRBV3-1 (or the pseudogene TRBV3-2) and TRBJ2-5; 10 bases match TRBD2. With V trimmed by 2 bases and J by 9 bases, 6 bases remained unmatched. Germline CDR1 LGHDT, CDR2 YNNKEL (reference sequence). This CDR3 contains 14 residues. The CDR3 nucleotides are TGTGCCAGCAGCCAAAATAGCGGGGGGCGGTCCCAGTACTTC. Residues: CASSQNSGGRSQYF.

This clone was seen once. The chain employs TRBV19 and TRBJ1-5; 9 bases match TRBD1. The CDR3 has 15 residues. In germline, CDR1 is LNHDA, CDR2 SQIVND (reference sequence). After removal of 3 bases from V and 3 bases from J, the junction contained 3 bases not matched to a gene. The CDR3 bases are TGTGCCAGTAGTATCGACAGGGGGAACAATCAGCCCCAGCATTTT. Protein sequence: CASSIDRGNNQPQHF.

The rearrangement links TRBV11-2 to TRBJ1-1, with TRBD1 as a possible D gene (5 bases). CDR1 and CDR2 from the germline V gene are SGHAT and FQNNGV. The CDR3 has 14 residues. The germline V and J ends were trimmed by 2 bases and 5 bases, with 12 bases remaining between them. The DNA for the CDR3 is TGTGCCAGCAGCTTAAGGAGTCGACAGACTGAAGCTTTCTTT. Amino acid sequence: CASSLRSRQTEAFF.